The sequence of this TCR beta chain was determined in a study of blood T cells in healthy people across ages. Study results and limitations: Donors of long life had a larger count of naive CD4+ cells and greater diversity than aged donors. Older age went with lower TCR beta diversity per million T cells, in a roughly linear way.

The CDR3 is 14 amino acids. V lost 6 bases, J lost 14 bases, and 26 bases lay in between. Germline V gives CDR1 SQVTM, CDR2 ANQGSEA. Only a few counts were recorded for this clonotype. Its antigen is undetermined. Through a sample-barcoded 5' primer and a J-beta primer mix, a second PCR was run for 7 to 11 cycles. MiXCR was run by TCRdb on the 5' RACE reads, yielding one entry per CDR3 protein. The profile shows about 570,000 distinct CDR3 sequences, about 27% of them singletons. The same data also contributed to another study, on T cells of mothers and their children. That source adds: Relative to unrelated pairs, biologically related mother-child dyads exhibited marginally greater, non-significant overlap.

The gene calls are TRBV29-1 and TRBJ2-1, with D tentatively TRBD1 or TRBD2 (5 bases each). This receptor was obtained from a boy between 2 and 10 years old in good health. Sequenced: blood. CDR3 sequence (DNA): TGCAGCGTCGGGGACGGAGGCGCCTCCGTAAGAAAGTTCTTC. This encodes CSVGDGGASVRKFF.